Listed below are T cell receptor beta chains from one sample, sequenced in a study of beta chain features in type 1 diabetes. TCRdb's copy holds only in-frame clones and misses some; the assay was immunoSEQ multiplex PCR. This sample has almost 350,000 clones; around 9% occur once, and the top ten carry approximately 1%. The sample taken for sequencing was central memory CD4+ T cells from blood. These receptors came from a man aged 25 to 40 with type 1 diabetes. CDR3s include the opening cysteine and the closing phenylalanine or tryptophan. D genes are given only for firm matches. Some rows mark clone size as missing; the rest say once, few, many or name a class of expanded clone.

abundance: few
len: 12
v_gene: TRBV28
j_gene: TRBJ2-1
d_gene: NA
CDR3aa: CASSSRTNEQFF
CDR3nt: TGTGCCAGCAGTTCCAGAACGAATGAGCAGTTCTTC

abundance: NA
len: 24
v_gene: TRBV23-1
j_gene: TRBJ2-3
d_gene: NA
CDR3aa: CASSPASPPRQNKRRARGADTQYF
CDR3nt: TGCGCCAGCAGTCCCGCCTCGCCCCCCCGGCAGAATAAGAGAAGGGCTAGAGGGGCAGATACGCAGTATTTT

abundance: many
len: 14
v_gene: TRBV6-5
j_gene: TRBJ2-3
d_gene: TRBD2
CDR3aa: CATLTSGGGDTQYF
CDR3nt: TGTGCCACCCTTACTAGCGGGGGTGGGGATACGCAGTATTTT

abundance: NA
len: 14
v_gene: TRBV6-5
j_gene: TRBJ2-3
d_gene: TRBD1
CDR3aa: CASSYDRGQVTQYF
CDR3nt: TGTGCCAGCAGTTACGACAGGGGGCAAGTTACGCAGTATTTT

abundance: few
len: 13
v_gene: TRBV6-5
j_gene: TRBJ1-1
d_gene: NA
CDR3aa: CASTPTLNTEAFF
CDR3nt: TGTGCCAGCACCCCAACCTTGAACACTGAAGCTTTCTTT

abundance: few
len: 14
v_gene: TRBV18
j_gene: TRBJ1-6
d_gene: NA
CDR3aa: CASSPQGQHSPLHF
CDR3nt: TGTGCCAGCTCACCCCAAGGACAGCATTCACCCCTCCACTTT

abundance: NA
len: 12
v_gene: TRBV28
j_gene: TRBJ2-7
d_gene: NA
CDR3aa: CASSFEDYEQYF
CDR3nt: TGTGCCAGCAGTTTTGAGGACTACGAGCAGTACTTC

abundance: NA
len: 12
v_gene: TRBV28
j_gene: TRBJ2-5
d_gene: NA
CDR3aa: CASRVRVETQYF
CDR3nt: TGTGCCAGCAGGGTCCGGGTAGAGACCCAGTACTTC

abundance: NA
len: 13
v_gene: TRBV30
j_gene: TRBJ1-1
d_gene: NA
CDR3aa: CAWSKGGGTEAFF
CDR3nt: TGTGCCTGGAGTAAGGGGGGTGGCACTGAAGCTTTCTTT

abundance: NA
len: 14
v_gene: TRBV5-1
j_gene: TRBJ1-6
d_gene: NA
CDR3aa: CASSLGTGRTPLHF
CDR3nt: TGCGCCAGCAGCTTGGGAACAGGACGTACACCCCTCCACTTT

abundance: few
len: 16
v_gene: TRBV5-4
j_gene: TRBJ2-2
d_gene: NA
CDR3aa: CASSLNRGLNTGELFF
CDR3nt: TGTGCCAGCAGCTTGAATAGGGGACTGAACACCGGGGAGCTGTTTTTT

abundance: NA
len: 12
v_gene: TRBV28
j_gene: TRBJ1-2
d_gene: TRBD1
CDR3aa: CASRTGLGGYTF
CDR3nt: TGTGCCAGCAGGACAGGGTTGGGTGGCTACACCTTC

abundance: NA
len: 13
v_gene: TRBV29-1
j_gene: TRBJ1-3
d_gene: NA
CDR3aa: CSVYWMGGNTIYF
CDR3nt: TGCAGCGTTTACTGGATGGGGGGAAACACCATATATTTT

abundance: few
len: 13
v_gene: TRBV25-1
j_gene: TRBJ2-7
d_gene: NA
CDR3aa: CASSVGVYYEQYF
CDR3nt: TGTGCCAGCAGTGTGGGGGTTTACTACGAGCAGTACTTC

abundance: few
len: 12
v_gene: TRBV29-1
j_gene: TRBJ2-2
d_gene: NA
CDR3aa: CLVLGGTGELFF
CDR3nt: TGCCTTGTTTTAGGGGGCACCGGGGAGCTGTTTTTT

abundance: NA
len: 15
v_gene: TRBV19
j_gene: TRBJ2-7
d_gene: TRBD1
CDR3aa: CASSARQGNSYEQYF
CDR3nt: TGTGCCAGTAGTGCCCGACAGGGCAACTCCTACGAGCAGTACTTC

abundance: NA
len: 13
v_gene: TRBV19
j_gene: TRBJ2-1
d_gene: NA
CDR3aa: CASRSTRGHEQFF
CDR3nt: TGTGCCAGTAGATCGACTCGGGGCCATGAGCAGTTCTTC

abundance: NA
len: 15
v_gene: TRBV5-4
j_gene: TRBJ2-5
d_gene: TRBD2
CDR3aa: CASSLLAGGQETQYF
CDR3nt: TGTGCCAGCAGCTTGCTAGCGGGGGGCCAAGAGACCCAGTACTTC

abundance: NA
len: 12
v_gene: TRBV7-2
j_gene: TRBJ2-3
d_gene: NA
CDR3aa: CASSPRADTQYF
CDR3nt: TGTGCCAGCAGCCCCAGAGCAGATACGCAGTATTTT

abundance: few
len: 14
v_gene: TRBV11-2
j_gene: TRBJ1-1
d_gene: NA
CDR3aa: CASRLGGANTEAFF
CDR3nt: TGTGCCAGCCGCTTAGGGGGAGCAAACACTGAAGCTTTCTTT

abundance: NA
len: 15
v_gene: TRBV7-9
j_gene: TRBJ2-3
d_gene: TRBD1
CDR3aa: CASSPTTGWADTQYF
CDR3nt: TGTGCCAGCAGCCCAACGACAGGGTGGGCAGATACGCAGTATTTT

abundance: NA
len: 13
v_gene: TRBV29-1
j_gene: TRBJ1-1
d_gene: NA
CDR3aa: CSVQQRSNTEAFF
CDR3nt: TGCAGCGTTCAGCAACGGTCAAACACTGAAGCTTTCTTT

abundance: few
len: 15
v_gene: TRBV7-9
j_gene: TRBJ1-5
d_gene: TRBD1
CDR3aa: CASSSSNRGLQPQHF
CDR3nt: TGTGCCAGCAGCTCGTCAAACAGGGGGCTGCAGCCCCAGCATTTT

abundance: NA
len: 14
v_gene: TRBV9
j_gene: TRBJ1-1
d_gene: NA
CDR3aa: CASSVQASNTEAFF
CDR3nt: TGTGCCAGCAGCGTACAGGCTTCTAACACTGAAGCTTTCTTT

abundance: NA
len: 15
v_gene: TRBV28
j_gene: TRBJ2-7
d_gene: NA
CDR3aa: CASNPFPSTSYEQYF
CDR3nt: TGTGCCAGCAACCCCTTCCCCTCTACCTCCTACGAGCAGTACTTC

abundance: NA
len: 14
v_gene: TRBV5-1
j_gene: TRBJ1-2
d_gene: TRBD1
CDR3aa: CASSPGQGAYGYTF
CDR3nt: TGCGCCAGCAGCCCCGGACAGGGGGCCTACGGCTACACCTTC

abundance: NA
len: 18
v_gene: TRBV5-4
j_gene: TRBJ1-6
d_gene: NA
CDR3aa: CASSRGGRPSAGNSPLHF
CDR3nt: TGTGCCAGCAGCCGGGGGGGTAGGCCCTCGGCGGGCAATTCACCCCTCCACTTT

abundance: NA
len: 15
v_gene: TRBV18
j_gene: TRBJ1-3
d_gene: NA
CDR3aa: CASSPLDASGNTIYF
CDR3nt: TGTGCCAGCTCACCCTTAGACGCCTCTGGAAACACCATATATTTT

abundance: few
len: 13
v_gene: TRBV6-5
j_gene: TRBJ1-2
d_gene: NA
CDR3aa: CASSYRQNYGYTF
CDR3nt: TGTGCCAGCAGTTACAGGCAAAACTATGGCTACACCTTC

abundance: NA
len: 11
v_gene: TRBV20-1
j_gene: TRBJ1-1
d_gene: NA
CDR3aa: CSARAGAKAFF
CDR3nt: TGCAGTGCTAGGGCCGGGGCGAAAGCTTTCTTT

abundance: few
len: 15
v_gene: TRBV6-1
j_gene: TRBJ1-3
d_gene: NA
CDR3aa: CASSEGWQRGNTIYF
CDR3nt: TGTGCCAGCAGTGAAGGGTGGCAGAGAGGAAACACCATATATTTT

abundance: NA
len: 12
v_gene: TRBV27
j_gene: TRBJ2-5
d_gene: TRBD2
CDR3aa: CASKTGGQTQYF
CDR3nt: TGTGCCAGCAAGACGGGAGGGCAGACCCAGTACTTC

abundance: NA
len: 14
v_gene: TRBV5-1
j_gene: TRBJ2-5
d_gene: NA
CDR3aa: CASSQDRTQETQYF
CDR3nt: TGCGCCAGCAGCCAAGACAGGACCCAAGAGACCCAGTACTTC

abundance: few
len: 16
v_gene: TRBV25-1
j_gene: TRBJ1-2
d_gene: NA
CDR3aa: CASSDIRQGQAYGYTF
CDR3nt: TGTGCCAGCAGTGATATCCGTCAAGGACAAGCCTATGGCTACACCTTC

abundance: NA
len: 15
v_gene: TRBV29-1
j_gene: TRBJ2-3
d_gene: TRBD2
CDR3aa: CSVRGTSGGADTQYF
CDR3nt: TGCAGCGTTCGTGGGACTAGCGGGGGCGCAGATACGCAGTATTTT

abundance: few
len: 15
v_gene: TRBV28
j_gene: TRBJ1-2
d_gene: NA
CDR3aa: CASSFPQGQTYGYTF
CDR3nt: TGTGCCAGCAGTTTCCCTCAAGGGCAGACCTATGGCTACACCTTC

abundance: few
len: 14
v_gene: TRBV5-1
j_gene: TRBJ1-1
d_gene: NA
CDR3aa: CASSFFAGSGSAFF
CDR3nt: TGCGCCAGCAGCTTTTTCGCAGGGTCGGGTTCGGCTTTCTTT

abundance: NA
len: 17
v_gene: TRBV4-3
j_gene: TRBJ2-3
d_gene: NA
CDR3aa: CASSQEEGGRGGDTQYF
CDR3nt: TGCGCCAGCAGCCAAGAGGAAGGGGGCAGGGGGGGAGATACGCAGTATTTT

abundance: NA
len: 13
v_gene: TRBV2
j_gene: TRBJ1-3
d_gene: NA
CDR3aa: CASSPVNGNTIYF
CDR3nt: TGTGCCAGCAGCCCCGTGAACGGAAACACCATATATTTT

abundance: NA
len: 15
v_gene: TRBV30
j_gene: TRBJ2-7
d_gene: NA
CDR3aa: CAWSGGIRGEYEQYF
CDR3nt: TGTGCCTGGAGTGGGGGGATTCGGGGAGAATACGAGCAGTACTTC

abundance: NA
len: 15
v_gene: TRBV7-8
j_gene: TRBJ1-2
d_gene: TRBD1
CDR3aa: CASSLLWDSNYGYTF
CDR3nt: TGTGCCAGCAGCTTGCTTTGGGACAGCAACTATGGCTACACCTTC

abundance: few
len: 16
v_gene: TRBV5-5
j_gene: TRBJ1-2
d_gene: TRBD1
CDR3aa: CASSSNTGGTNYGYTF
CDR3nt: TGTGCCAGCAGCTCCAATACAGGGGGCACGAACTATGGCTACACCTTC

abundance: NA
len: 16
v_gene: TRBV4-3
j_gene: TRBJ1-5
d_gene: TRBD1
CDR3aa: CASSQEAQGVPQPQHF
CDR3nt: TGCGCCAGCAGCCAAGAGGCGCAGGGGGTTCCTCAGCCCCAGCATTTT

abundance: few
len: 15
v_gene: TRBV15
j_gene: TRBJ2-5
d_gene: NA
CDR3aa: CATSRGEWAKETQYF
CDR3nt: TGTGCCACCAGCAGAGGCGAATGGGCGAAAGAGACCCAGTACTTC

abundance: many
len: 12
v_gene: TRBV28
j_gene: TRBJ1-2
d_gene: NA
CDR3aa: CASSKGGYGYTF
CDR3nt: TGTGCCAGCAGTAAGGGCGGCTATGGCTACACCTTC

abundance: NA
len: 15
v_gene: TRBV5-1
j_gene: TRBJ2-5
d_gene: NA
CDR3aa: CASSSLFRAQETQYF
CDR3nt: TGCGCCAGCAGCTCCCTGTTCCGGGCCCAAGAGACCCAGTACTTC

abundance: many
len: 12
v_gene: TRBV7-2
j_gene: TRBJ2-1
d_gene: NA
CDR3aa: CASSLAQAQQFF
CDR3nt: TGTGCCAGCAGCTTAGCGCAGGCCCAGCAGTTCTTC

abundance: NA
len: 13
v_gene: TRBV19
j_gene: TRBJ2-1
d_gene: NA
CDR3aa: CASRDKGYNEQFF
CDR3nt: TGTGCCAGTAGAGACAAGGGGTACAATGAGCAGTTCTTC

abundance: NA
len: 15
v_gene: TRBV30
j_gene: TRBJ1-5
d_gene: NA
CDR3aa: CAWSAWGRGNQPQHF
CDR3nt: TGTGCCTGGAGTGCCTGGGGCAGGGGCAATCAGCCCCAGCATTTT

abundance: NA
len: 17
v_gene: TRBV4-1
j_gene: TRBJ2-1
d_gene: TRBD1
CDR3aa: CASSQDRRQGASNEQFF
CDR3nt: TGCGCCAGCAGCCAAGATAGGAGGCAGGGGGCCTCCAATGAGCAGTTCTTC

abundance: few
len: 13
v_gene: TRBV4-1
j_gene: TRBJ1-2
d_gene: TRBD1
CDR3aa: CASSPDRDYGYTF
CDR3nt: TGCGCCAGCAGCCCCGACAGGGACTATGGCTACACCTTC